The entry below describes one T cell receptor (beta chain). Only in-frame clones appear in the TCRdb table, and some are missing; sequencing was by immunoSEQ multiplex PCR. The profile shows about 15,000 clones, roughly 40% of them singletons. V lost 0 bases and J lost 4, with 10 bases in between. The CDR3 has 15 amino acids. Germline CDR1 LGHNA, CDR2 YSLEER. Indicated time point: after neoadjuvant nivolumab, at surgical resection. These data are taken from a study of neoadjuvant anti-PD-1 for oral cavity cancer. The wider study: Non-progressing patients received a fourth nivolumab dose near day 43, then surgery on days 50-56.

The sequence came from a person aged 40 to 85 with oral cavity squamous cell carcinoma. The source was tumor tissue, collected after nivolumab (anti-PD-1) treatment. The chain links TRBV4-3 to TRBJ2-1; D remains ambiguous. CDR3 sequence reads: CASSQDGVRYNEQFF. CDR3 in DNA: TGCGCCAGCAGCCAAGATGGTGTCAGGTACAATGAGCAGTTCTTC.